This entry features one TCR beta chain sequence. The data derive from a study of CD8 T cells in Susac syndrome. The V gene's germline CDR1 is MDHEN and CDR2 SYDVKM. The V and J ends lost 4 bases and 5 bases, in that order; junction bases with no gene match: 6. This CDR3 contains 15 residues. Random hexamers were used to reverse transcribe the RNA input (roughly 0.5 to 1 ug). TCRdb reprocessed the immunoSEQ multiplex PCR reads with MiXCR, giving one entry per CDR3 protein. The sample records 77,000 or so distinct CDR3 sequences, roughly 91% being singletons. The V and J genes are TRBV28 and TRBJ2-3; TRBD2 matches at 10 bases. Sequenced input: CD4+ T cells from PBMCs. This receptor was identified in a human donor with Susac syndrome. The CDR3 is CASSSGLAGEDTQYF. In DNA, the CDR3 is TGTGCCAGCAGTTCCGGGCTAGCGGGAGAAGATACGCAGTATTTT.